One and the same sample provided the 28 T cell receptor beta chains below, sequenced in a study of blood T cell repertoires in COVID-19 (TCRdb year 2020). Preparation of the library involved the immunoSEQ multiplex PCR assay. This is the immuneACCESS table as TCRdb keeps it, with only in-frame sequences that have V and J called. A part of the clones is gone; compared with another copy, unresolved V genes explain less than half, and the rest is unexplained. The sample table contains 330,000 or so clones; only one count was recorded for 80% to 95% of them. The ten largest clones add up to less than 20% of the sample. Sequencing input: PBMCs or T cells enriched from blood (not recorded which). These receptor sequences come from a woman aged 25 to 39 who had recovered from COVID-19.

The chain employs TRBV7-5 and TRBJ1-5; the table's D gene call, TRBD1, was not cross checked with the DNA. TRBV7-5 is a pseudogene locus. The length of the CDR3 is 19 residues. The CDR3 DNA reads TGTGCCAGAAGCTTAGCTCGTGACTTAACAGGGGGCAGGTATCAGCCCCAGCATTTT. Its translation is CARSLARDLTGGRYQPQHF.

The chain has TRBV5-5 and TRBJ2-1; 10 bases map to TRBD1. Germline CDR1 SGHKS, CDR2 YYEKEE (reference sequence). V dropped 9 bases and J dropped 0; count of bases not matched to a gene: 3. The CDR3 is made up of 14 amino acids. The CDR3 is CATGTGVSYNEQFF. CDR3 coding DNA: TGTGCCACCGGGACAGGGGTCTCCTACAATGAGCAGTTCTTC.

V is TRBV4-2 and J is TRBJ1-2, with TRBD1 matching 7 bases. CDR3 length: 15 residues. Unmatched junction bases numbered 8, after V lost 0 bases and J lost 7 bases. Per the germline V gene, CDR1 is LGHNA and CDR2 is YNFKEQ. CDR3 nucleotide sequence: TGTGCCAGCAGCCAAGATCCAAGGGGGACAGTTGGCTACACCTTC. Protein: CASSQDPRGTVGYTF.

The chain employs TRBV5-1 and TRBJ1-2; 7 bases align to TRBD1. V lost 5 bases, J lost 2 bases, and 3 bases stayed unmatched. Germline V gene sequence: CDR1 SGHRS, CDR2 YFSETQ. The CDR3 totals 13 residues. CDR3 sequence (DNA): TGCGCCAGCAGAGAGGGGGCGAACTATGGCTACACCTTC. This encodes CASREGANYGYTF.

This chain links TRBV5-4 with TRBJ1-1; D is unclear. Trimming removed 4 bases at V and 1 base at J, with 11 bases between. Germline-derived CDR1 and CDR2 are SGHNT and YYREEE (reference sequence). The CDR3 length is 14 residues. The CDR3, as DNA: TGTGCCAGCAGCACCGGCTGGGCGAACACTGAAGCTTTCTTT. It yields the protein CASSTGWANTEAFF.

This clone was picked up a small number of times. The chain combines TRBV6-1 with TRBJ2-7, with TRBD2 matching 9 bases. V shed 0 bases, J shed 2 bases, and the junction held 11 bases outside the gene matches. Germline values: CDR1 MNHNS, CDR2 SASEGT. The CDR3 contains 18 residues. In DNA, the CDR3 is TGTGCCAGCAGTGAAGCTCGAGTAGCGGGAGTGGTCGCCTACGAGCAGTACTTC. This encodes CASSEARVAGVVAYEQYF.

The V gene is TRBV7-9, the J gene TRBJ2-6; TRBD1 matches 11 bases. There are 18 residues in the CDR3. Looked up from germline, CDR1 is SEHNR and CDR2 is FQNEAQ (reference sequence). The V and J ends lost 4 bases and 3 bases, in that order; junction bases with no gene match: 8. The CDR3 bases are TGTGCCAGCAGCTCTCGCGGGACAGGGGGTAATGGGGCCAACGTCCTGACTTTC. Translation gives CASSSRGTGGNGANVLTF.

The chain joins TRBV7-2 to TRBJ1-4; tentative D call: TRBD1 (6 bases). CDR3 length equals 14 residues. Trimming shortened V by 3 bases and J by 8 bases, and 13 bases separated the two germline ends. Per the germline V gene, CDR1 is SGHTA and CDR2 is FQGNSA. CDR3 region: CASSFGQPIEKLFF. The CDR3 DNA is TGTGCCAGCAGCTTCGGACAGCCTATAGAAAAACTGTTTTTT.

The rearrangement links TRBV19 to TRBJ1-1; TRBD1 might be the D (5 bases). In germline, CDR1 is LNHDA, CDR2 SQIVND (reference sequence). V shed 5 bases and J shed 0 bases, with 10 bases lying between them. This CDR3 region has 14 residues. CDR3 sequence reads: CASSLTVMNTEAFF. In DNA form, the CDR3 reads TGTGCCAGTAGTTTGACAGTAATGAACACTGAAGCTTTCTTT.

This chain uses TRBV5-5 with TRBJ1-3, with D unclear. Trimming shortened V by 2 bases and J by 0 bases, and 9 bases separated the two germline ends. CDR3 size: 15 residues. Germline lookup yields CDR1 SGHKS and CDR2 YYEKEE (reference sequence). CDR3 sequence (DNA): TGTGCCAGCAGCTTCGGCGGTCGCTCTGGAAACACCATATATTTT. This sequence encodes CASSFGGRSGNTIYF.

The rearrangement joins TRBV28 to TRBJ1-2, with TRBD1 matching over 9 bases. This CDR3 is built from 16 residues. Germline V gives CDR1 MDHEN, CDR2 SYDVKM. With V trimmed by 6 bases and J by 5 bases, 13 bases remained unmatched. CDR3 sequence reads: CASSLLPSGTGYGYTF. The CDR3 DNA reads TGTGCCAGCAGCCTACTCCCGTCCGGGACAGGGTATGGCTACACCTTC.

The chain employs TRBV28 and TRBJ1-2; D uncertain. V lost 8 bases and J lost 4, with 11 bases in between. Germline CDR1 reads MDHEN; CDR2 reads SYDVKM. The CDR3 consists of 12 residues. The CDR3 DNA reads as TGTGCCAGCGAAACAGTGCCCTATGGCTACACCTTC. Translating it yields CASETVPYGYTF.

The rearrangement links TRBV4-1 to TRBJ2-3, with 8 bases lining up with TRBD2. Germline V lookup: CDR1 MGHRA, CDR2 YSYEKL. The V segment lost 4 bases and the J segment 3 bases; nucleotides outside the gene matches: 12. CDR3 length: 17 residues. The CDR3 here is CASSPPVGSGRTDTQYF. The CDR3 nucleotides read TGCGCCAGCAGCCCCCCCGTTGGAAGCGGGAGAACAGATACGCAGTATTTT.

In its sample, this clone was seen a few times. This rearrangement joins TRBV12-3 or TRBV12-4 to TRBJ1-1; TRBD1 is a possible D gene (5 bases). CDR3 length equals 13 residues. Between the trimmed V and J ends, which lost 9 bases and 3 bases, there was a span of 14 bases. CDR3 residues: CASLRGAYTEAFF. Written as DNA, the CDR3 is TGTGCCAGTCTCCGCGGGGCATACACTGAAGCTTTCTTT.

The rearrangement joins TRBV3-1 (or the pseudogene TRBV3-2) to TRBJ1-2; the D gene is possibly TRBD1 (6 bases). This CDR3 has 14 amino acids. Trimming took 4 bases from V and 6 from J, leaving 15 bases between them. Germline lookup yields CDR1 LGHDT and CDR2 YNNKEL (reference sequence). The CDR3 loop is CASSPSDSWNGYTF. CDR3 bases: TGTGCCAGCAGCCCCTCGGACAGCTGGAATGGCTACACCTTC.

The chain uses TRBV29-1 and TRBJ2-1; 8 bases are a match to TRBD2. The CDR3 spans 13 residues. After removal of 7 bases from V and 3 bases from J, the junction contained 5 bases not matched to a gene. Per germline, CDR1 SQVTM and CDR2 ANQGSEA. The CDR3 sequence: CSAGTSFYNEQFF. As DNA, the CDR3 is TGCAGCGCAGGGACTAGTTTCTACAATGAGCAGTTCTTC.

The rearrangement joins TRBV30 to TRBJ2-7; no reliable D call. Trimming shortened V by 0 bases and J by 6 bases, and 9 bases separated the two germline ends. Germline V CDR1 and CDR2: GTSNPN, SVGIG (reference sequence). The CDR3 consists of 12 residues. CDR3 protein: CAWSVSESEQYF. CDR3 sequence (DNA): TGTGCCTGGAGTGTGAGCGAATCCGAGCAGTACTTC.

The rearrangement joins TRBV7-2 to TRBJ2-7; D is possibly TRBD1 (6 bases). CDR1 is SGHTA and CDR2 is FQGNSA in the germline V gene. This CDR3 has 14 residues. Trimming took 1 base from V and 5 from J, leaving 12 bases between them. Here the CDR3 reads CASSLGVRGHEQYF. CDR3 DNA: TGTGCCAGCAGCTTAGGGGTCAGGGGCCACGAGCAGTACTTC.

The CDR3 nucleotides are TGCAGTGCTAGTCCGCAAAACATGAACACTGAAGCTTTCTTT. This codes for CSASPQNMNTEAFF. J is TRBJ1-1 and V is TRBV20-1; D is ambiguous. The germline CDR1 and CDR2 sequences are DFQATT and SNEGSKA (reference sequence). The CDR3 contains 14 residues. The V and J ends lost 3 bases and 0 bases respectively, with 11 bases between them.

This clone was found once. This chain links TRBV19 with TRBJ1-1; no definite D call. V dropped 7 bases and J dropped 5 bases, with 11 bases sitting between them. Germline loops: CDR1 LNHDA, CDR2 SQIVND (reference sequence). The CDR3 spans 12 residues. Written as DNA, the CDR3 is TGTGCCAGTAATTCCCGGGAAACTGAAGCTTTCTTT. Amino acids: CASNSRETEAFF.

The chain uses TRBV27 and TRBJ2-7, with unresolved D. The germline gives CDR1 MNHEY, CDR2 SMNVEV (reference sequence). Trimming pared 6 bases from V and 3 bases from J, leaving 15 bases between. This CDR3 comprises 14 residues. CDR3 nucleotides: TGTGCCAGCAGCCGCATGTCGACTGGCTACGAGCAGTACTTC. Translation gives CASSRMSTGYEQYF.

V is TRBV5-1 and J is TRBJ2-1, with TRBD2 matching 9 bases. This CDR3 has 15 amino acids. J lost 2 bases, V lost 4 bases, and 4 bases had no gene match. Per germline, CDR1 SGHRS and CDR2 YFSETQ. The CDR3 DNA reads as TGCGCCAGCAGCCCTCGACTAGCGGCCTACAATGAGCAGTTCTTC. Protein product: CASSPRLAAYNEQFF.

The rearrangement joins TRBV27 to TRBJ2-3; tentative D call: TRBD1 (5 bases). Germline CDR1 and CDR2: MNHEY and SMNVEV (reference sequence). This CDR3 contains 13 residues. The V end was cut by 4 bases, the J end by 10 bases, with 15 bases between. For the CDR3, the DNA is TGTGCCAGCAGTTCCCCGACTGCCAGGGCGCAGTATTTT. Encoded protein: CASSSPTARAQYF.

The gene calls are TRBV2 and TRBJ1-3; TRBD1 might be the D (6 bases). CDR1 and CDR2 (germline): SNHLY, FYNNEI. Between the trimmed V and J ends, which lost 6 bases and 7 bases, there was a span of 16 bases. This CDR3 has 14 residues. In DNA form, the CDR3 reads TGTGCCAGCAGGGGTTCCTACCAGGGGAACACCATATATTTT. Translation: CASRGSYQGNTIYF.

The CDR3 reads CASSLSGQLYGYTF. CDR3 in DNA: TGTGCCAGCAGCTTGTCCGGACAGCTCTATGGCTACACCTTC. The V gene is TRBV28, the J gene TRBJ1-2, with D perhaps matching TRBD1 (6 bases). From germline, CDR1 is MDHEN and CDR2 SYDVKM. V lost 6 bases, J lost 4 bases, and 15 bases lay in between. This CDR3 has 14 amino acids.

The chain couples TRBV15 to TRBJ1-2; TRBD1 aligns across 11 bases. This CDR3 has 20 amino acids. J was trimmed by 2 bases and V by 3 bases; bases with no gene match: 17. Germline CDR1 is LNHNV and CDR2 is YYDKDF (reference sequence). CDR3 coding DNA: TGTGCCACCAGCAGCCCGCCCGGGACAGGGGGAAGTCGTTTGAACTATGGCTACACCTTC. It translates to CATSSPPGTGGSRLNYGYTF.

The CDR3 spells CASSIGRSGANVLTF. The CDR3 DNA follows: TGTGCCAGTAGTATAGGTCGCTCTGGGGCCAACGTCCTGACTTTC. The genes are TRBV19 and TRBJ2-6; D ambiguous. V lost 1 base and J 0 bases, leaving 4 bases between the germline ends. The CDR3 has 15 amino acids. Germline values: CDR1 LNHDA, CDR2 SQIVND (reference sequence).

CDR3 loop: CASSLGRWDREAKNIQYF. In DNA, the CDR3 is TGTGCCAGCAGCTTAGGGAGGTGGGACAGGGAGGCCAAAAACATTCAGTACTTC. The gene calls are TRBV7-6 and TRBJ2-4, with 9 bases lining up with TRBD1. Germline V gene lookup returns CDR1 SGHVS and CDR2 FNYEAQ. CDR3 length equals 18 residues. With 1 base clipped from V and 1 base from J, the junction kept 8 bases outside the gene matches.